The present TCR beta chain was sequenced within a study of regulatory T cells in long-lasting Graves disease. The time point is: newly diagnosed GD, antithyroid drugs for less than 3 months. PBMC-derived RNA was used for the TCR library. This clonotype was observed many times. Its antigen is still unknown. The TCR beta library used iRepertoire HTBI primers with Arm-PCR amplification of CDR3. TCRdb itself ran the multiplex PCR reads through MiXCR, one entry per CDR3 protein. The repertoire holds around 400,000 distinct CDR3 sequences, with about 15% as singletons. Study-wide results and limits: Sampling was limited to peripheral blood rather than thyroid tissue.

The same data also went into a second study, on T cells in Graves' hyperthyroidism and ophthalmopathy.

This material consisted of peripheral blood mononuclear cells (PBMCs), taken at new diagnosis, from a patient treated with antithyroid drugs. The sequence was obtained from a woman aged 40 to 50 with Graves disease.

CDR3 sequence (DNA): TGCAGCGTTTGGATCGGGCGACGGGGGGGAATCCACAATGAGCAGTTCTTC. Encoded protein: CSVWIGRRGGIHNEQFF. The J gene is TRBJ2-1, the V gene TRBV29-1, with TRBD2 matching 8 bases. CDR3 length: 17 amino acids. V lost 5 bases and J lost 5; bases outside the gene matches: 17. Germline-derived CDR1 and CDR2 are SQVTM and ANQGSEA.